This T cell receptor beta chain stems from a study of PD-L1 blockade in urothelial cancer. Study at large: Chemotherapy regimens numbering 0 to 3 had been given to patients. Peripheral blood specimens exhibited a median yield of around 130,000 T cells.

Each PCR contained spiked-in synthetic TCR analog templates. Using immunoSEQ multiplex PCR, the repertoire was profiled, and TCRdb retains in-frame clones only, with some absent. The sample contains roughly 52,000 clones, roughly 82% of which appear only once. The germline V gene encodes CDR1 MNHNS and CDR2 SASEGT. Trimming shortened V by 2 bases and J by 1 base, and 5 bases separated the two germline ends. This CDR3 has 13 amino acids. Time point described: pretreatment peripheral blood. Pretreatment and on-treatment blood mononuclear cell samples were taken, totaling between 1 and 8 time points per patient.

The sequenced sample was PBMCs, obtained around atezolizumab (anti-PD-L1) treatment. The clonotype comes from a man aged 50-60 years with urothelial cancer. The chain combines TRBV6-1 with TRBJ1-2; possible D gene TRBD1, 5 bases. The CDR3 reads CASSEQGNYGYTF. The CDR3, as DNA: TGTGCCAGCAGTGAACAGGGTAACTATGGCTACACCTTC.